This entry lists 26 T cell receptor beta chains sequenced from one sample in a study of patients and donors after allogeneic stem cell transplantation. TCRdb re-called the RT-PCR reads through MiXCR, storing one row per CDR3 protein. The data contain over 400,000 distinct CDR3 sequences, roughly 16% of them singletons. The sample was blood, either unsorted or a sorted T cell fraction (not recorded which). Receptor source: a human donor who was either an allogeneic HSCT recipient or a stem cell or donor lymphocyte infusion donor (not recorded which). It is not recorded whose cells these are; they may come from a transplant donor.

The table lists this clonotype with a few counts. CDR3 in amino acids: CASSLVLAGAYEQFF. The CDR3 nucleotides are TGCGCCAGCAGCTTGGTCCTAGCGGGAGCCTATGAGCAGTTCTTC. The chain combines TRBV5-1 with TRBJ2-1; 10 bases map to TRBD2. Germline CDR1 SGHRS, CDR2 YFSETQ. The V segment lost 0 bases and the J segment 8 bases; nucleotides outside the gene matches: 5. This CDR3 has 15 residues.

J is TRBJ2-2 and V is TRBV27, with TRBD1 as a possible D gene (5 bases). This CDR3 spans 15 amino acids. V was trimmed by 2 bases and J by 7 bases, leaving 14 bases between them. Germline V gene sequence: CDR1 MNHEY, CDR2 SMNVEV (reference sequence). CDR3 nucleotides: TGTGCCAGCAGTTTAATGGCAGGGCAAGGCGGGGAGCTGTTTTTT. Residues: CASSLMAGQGGELFF.

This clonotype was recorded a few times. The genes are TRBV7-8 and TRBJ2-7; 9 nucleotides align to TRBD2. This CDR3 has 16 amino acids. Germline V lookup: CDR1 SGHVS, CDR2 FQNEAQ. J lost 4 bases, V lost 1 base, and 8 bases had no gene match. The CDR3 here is CASSLGGGLAWYEQYF. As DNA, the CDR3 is TGTGCCAGCAGCTTAGGGGGAGGACTAGCGTGGTACGAGCAGTACTTC.

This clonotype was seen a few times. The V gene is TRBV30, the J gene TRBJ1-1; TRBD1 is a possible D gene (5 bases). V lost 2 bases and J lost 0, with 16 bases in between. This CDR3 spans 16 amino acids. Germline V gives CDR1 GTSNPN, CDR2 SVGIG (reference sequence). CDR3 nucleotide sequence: TGTGCCTGGAGTATATCAACAGGCCCCATGAACACTGAAGCTTTCTTT. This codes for CAWSISTGPMNTEAFF.

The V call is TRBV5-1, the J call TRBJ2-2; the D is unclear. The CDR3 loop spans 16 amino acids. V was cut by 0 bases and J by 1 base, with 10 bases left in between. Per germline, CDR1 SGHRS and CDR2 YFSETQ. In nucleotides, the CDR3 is TGCGCCAGCAGCTTGGGGCAGAACCTGAACACCGGGGAGCTGTTTTTT. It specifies CASSLGQNLNTGELFF.

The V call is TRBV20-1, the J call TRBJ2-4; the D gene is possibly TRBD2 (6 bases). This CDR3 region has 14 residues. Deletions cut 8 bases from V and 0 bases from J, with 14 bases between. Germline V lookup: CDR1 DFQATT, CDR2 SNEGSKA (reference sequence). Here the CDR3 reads CSMSGGLAKNIQYF. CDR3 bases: TGCAGTATGTCCGGAGGGCTAGCCAAAAACATTCAGTACTTC.

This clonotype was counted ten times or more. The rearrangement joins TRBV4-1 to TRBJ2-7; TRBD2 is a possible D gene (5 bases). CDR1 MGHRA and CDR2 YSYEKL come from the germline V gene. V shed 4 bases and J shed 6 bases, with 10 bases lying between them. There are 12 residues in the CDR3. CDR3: CASSPTGIEQYF. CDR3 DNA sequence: TGCGCCAGCAGCCCTACCGGGATCGAGCAGTACTTC.

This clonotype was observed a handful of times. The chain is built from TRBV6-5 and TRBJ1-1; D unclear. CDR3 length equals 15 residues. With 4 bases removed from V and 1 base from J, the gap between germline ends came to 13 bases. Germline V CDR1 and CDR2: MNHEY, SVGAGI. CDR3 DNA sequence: TGTGCCAGCAGTTCCGATGGACGGAGGAACACTGAAGCTTTCTTT. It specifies CASSSDGRRNTEAFF.

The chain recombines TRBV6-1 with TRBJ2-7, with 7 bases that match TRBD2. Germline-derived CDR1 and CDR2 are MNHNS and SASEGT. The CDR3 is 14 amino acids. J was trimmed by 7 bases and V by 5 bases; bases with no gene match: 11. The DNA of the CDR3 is TGTGCCAGCAGTCAAGATCAAAGACTAGCTGAGCAGTACTTC. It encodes CASSQDQRLAEQYF.

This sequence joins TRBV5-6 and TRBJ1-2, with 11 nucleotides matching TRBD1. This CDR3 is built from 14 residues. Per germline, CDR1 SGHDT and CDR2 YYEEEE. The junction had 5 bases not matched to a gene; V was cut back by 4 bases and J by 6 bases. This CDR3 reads CASSQGQGVDGYTF. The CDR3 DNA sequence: TGTGCCAGCAGCCAGGGACAGGGGGTTGATGGCTACACCTTC.

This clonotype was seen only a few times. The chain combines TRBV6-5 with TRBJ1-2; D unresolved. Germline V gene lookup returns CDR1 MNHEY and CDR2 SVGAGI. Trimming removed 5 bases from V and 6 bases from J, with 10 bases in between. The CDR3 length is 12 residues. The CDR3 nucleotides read TGTGCCAGCAGTCCGACTCGAGATGGCTACACCTTC. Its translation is CASSPTRDGYTF.

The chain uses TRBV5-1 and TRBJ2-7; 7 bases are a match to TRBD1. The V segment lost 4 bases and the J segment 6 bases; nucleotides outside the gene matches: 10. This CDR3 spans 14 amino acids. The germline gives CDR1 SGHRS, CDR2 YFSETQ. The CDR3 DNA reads TGCGCCAGCAGCACCCCGGACAGGCTGACCGAGCAGTACTTC. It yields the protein CASSTPDRLTEQYF.

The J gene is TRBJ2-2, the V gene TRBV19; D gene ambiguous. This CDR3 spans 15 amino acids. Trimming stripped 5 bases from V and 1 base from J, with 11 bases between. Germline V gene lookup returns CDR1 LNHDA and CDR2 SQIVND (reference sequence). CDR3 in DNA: TGTGCCAGTAGTGCCAATCGACTGAACACCGGGGAGCTGTTTTTT. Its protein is CASSANRLNTGELFF.

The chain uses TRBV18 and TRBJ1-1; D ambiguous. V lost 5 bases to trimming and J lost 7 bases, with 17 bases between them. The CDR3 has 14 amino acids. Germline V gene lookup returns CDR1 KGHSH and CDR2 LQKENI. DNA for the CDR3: TGTGCCAGCTCATCCTCGAGGCTACCGGGTGAAGCTTTCTTT. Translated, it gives CASSSSRLPGEAFF.

CDR3 protein: CSVAQGALTDTQYF. The DNA of the CDR3 is TGCAGCGTCGCTCAGGGGGCCCTCACAGATACGCAGTATTTT. The V and J genes are TRBV29-1 and TRBJ2-3; 8 positions match TRBD1. V lost 6 bases, J lost 2 bases, and 7 bases stayed unmatched. The germline CDR1 and CDR2 sequences are SQVTM and ANQGSEA. This CDR3 contains 14 residues.

The chain's CDR3 is CASSQLGQGAQEQYF. As DNA, the CDR3 is TGTGCCAGCAGCCAGCTTGGACAGGGGGCGCAGGAGCAGTACTTC. This rearrangement joins TRBV14 to TRBJ2-7, with 11 nucleotides matching TRBD1. Losses at the gene ends were 3 bases for V and 7 bases for J; bases not matched to a gene: 8. There are 15 residues in the CDR3. The germline CDR1 and CDR2 sequences are SGHDN and FVKESK.

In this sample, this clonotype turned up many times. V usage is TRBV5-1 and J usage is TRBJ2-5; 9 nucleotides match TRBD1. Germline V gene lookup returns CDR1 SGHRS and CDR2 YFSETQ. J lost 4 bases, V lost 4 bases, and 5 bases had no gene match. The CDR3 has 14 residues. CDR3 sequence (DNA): TGCGCCAGCAGCAGAGGACAGGGGAGAGAGACCCAGTACTTC. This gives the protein CASSRGQGRETQYF.

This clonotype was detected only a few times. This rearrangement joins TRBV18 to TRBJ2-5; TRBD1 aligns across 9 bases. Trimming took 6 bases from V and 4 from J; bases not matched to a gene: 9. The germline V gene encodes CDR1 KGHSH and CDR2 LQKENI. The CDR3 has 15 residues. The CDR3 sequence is CASSRRQGGGETQYF. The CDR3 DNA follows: TGTGCCAGCTCTCGAAGACAGGGGGGAGGAGAGACCCAGTACTTC.

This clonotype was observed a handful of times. The CDR3 coding sequence is TGCGCCAGCAGCTTGCTCGGCGGGAGGGTAGGTAGGAACAATGAGCAGTTCTTC. Its protein is CASSLLGGRVGRNNEQFF. V gene TRBV5-1 combines with J gene TRBJ2-1, with 9 bases aligning to TRBD2. This CDR3 spans 18 amino acids. From germline, CDR1 is SGHRS and CDR2 YFSETQ. The V segment lost 1 base and the J segment 5 bases; nucleotides outside the gene matches: 13.

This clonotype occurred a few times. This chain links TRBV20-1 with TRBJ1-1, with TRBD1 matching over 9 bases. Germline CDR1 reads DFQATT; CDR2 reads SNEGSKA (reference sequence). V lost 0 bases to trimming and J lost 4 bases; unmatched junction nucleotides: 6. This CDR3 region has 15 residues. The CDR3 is CSARDGGQGTTEAFF. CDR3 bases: TGCAGTGCTAGAGATGGGGGACAGGGCACCACTGAAGCTTTCTTT.

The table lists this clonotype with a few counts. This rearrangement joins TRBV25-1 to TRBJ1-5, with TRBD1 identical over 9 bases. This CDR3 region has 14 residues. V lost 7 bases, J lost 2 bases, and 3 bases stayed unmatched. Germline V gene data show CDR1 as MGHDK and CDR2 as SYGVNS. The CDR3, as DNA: TGTGCCAGCAAAGGGGACAGGGGCAATCAGCCCCAGCATTTT. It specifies CASKGDRGNQPQHF.

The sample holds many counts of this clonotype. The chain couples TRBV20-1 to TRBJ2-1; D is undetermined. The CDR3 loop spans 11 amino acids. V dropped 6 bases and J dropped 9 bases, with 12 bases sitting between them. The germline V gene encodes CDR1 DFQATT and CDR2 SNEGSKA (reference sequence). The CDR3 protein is CSAHEGLEQFF. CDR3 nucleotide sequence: TGCAGTGCCCACGAAGGGCTTGAGCAGTTCTTC.

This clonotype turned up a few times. CDR3: CASSFVRGGADTQYF. The CDR3, as DNA: TGTGCCAGCAGTTTCGTGCGGGGAGGGGCAGATACGCAGTATTTT. This rearrangement joins TRBV12-3 or TRBV12-4 to TRBJ2-3, with TRBD2 identical over 7 bases. The CDR3 consists of 15 residues. Unmatched junction bases numbered 7, after V lost 3 bases and J lost 4 bases.

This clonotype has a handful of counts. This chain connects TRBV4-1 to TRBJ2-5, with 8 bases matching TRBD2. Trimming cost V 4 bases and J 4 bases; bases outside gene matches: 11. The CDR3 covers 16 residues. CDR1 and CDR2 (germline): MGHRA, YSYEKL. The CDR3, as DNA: TGCGCCAGCAGCCTAAGCTCGGGGGGGCGGGTAGAGACCCAGTACTTC. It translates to CASSLSSGGRVETQYF.

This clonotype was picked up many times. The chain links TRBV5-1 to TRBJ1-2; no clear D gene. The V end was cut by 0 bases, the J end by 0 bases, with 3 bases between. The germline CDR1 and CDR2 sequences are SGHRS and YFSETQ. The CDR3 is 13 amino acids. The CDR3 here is CASSLDPNYGYTF. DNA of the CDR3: TGCGCCAGCAGCTTGGATCCTAACTATGGCTACACCTTC.

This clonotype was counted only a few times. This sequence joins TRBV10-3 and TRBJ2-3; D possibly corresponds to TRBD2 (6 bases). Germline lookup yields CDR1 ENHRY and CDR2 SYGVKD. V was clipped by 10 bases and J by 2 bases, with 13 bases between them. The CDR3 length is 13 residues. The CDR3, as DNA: TGTGCCACCGGAGGGCCTATCACAGATACGCAGTATTTT. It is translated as CATGGPITDTQYF.